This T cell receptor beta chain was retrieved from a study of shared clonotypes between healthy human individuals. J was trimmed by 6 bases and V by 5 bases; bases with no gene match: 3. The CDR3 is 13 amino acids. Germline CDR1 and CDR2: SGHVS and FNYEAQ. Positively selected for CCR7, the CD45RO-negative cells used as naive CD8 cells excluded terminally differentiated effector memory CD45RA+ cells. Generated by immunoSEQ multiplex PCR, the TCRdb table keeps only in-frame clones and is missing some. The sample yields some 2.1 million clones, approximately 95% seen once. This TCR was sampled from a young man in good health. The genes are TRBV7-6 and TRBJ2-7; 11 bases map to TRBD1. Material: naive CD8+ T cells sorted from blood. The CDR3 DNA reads TGTGCCAGCAGCCCCGGGACAGGGGGCGAGCAGTACTTC. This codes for CASSPGTGGEQYF. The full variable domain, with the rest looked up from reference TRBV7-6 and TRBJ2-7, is GAGVSQSPRYKVTKRGQDVALRCDPISGHVSLYWYRQALGQGPEFLTYFNYEAQQDKSGLPNDRFSAERPEGSISTLTIQRTEQRDSAMYRCASSPGTGGEQYFGPGTRLTVT.